The 7 T cell receptor beta chains below all came from one sample that was sequenced in a study of blood T cells in healthy people across ages. Next came a second PCR, run for about 7 to 12 cycles, which used a sample-barcoded 5' primer along with a J-beta primer mix. TCRdb itself ran the 5' RACE reads through MiXCR, one entry per CDR3 protein. The sample records roughly 1,700,000 distinct CDR3 sequences, 28% being singletons. The sequenced material came from blood. The receptors originated from a woman in her 30s in good health.

This clonotype was seen at least ten times. The genes are TRBV6-2 or TRBV6-3 and TRBJ2-7, with a weak D call TRBD1 (5 bases). This CDR3 has 12 residues. The V end was cut by 7 bases, the J end by 1 base, with 8 bases between. Looked up from germline, CDR1 is MNHEY and CDR2 is SVGEGT. The CDR3 reads CASKDSSYEQYF. The CDR3 DNA is TGTGCCAGCAAAGACAGTTCCTACGAGCAGTACTTC.

This clonotype was seen a few times. The genes are TRBV12-3 or TRBV12-4 and TRBJ1-1; no clear D gene. The ends were cut back, 4 bases at V and 0 bases at J, with 18 bases in the middle. The CDR3 contains 17 residues. Here the CDR3 DNA reads TGTGCCAGCAGTTCAAAAACCCGAGGACTCATGAACACTGAAGCTTTCTTT. It is translated as CASSSKTRGLMNTEAFF.

This clonotype was counted between two and nine times. V and J are TRBV4-1 and TRBJ2-1, with 8 bases matching TRBD2. Germline V lookup: CDR1 MGHRA, CDR2 YSYEKL. Losses at the gene ends were 0 bases for V and 1 base for J; bases not matched to a gene: 5. The CDR3 length is 17 residues. The CDR3 DNA reads TGCGCCAGCAGCCAAGACCCCGGGGGGGCGTCCTACAATGAGCAGTTCTTC. Amino acids: CASSQDPGGASYNEQFF.

Comment on this clonotype: One end of the junction is discordant with germline, which a read error may explain. The chain is built from TRBV6-1 and TRBJ2-7, with 9 nucleotides matching TRBD2. This CDR3 region has 16 residues. Germline V gene data show CDR1 as MNHNS and CDR2 as SASEGT. Here the CDR3 DNA reads TGTGCCTGCAGGGCCTCTAGGCGGGAGGGCCCCTACGAGCAGTACTTC. Amino acids: CACRASRREGPYEQYF.

At least ten counts were recorded for this clonotype. The J gene is TRBJ2-3, the V gene TRBV20-1, with D possibly TRBD2 on 5 matching bases. Trimming left V 5 bases short and J 2 bases short, with 14 bases between. The CDR3 has 14 amino acids. Germline V CDR1 and CDR2: DFQATT, SNEGSKA (reference sequence). The CDR3: CSAPWRADTDTQYF. CDR3 DNA sequence: TGCAGTGCTCCATGGCGGGCCGACACAGATACGCAGTATTTT.

This clonotype was seen repeatedly, ten times or more. The chain couples TRBV20-1 to TRBJ2-7, with D tentatively TRBD2 (5 bases). V shed 4 bases and J shed 2 bases, with 9 bases lying between them. CDR3 size: 12 residues. Germline V gene sequence: CDR1 DFQATT, CDR2 SNEGSKA (reference sequence). CDR3 in DNA: TGCAGTGCTAAGCTAGCTACCTACGAGCAGTACTTC. Translation: CSAKLATYEQYF.

The sample holds a few counts of this clonotype. V and J are TRBV7-2 and TRBJ2-5, with TRBD1 identical over 12 bases. V lost 1 base, J lost 5 bases, and 2 bases stayed unmatched. This CDR3 region has 15 residues. Germline V gene data show CDR1 as SGHTA and CDR2 as FQGNSA. CDR3 bases: TGTGCCAGCAGCTTAGGGGACAGGGGGCTTGAGACCCAGTACTTC. Translating it yields CASSLGDRGLETQYF.